This T cell receptor beta chain was found in a study of blood T cell repertoires in COVID-19. Trimming took 1 base from V and 6 from J, leaving 9 bases between them. The CDR3 consists of 14 residues. CDR1 is LGHDT, CDR2 YNNKEL, per germline (reference sequence). In the original workflow: Amplifying reference gene primers gave estimates of nucleated cell counts. Some clones are missing from TCRdb's copy, which holds only in-frame ones; the method was immunoSEQ multiplex PCR. For V, J and clone size, that table is used; D and trimming come from the DNA. The data hold fewer than 350,000 clones, with approximately 90% observed a single time. Participant age was roughly 18 to 100 years, and participants resided in about two dozen US areas. Grouping used clinical history reported by participants in a survey and questionnaire.

The chain uses TRBV3-1 (or the pseudogene TRBV3-2) and TRBJ2-2; D gene unclear. This sequence was found in a woman aged 30 to 39 with acute COVID-19. Sequencing used PBMCs or T cells enriched from blood (not recorded which). DNA of the CDR3: TGTGCCAGCAGCCAAGGTGCGAGTCCCGGGGAGCTGTTTTTT. Translated: CASSQGASPGELFF.